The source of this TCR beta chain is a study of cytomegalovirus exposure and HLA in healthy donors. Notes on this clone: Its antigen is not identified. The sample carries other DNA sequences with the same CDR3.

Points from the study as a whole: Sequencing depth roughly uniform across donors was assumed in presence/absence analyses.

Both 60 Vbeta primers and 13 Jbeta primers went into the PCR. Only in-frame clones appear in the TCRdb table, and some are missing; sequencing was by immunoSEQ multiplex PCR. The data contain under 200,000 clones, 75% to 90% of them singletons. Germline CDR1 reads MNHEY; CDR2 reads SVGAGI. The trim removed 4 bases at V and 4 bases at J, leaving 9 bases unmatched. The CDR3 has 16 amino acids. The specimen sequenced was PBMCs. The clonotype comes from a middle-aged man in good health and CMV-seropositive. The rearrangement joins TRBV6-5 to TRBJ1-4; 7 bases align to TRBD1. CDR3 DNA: TGTGCCAGCAGTTCTCTCGGGACAGAACTTAATGAAAAACTGTTTTTT. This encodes CASSSLGTELNEKLFF.